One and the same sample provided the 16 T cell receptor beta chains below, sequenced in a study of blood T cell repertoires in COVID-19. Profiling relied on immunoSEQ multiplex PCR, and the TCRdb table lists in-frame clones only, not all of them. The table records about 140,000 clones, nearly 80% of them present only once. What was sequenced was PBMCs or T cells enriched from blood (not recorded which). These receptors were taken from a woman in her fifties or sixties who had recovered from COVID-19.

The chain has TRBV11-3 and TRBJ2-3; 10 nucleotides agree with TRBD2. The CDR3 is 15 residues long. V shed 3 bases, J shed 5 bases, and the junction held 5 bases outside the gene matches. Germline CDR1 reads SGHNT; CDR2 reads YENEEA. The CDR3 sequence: CASSFLAGVGDTQYF. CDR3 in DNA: TGTGCCAGCAGCTTCCTAGCGGGGGTTGGAGATACGCAGTATTTT.

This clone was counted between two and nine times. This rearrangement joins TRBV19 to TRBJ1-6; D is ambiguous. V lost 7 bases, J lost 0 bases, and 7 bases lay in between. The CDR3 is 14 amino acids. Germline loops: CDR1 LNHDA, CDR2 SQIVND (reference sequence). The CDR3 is CASNQASYNSPLHF. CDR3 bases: TGTGCCAGTAACCAGGCCTCCTATAATTCACCCCTCCACTTT.

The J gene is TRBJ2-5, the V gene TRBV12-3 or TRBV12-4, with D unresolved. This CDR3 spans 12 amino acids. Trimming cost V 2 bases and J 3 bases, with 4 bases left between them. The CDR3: CASSLREETQYF. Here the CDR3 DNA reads TGTGCCAGCAGTTTACGAGAAGAGACCCAGTACTTC.

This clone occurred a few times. The CDR3 sequence is CASSPRSNYGYTF. DNA of the CDR3: TGTGCCAGCAGTCCCCGGTCGAACTATGGCTACACCTTC. The chain links TRBV27 to TRBJ1-2, with no clear D. CDR1 and CDR2 from the germline V gene are MNHEY and SMNVEV (reference sequence). V lost 5 bases to trimming and J lost 2 bases, with 9 bases between them. The CDR3 contains 13 residues.

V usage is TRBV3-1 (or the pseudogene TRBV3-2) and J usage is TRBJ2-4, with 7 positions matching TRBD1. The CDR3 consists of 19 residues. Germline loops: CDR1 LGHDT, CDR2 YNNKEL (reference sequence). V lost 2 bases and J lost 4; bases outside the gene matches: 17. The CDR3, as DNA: TGTGCCAGCAGCCAACTGATAGGAGGTCGACAGGGTGCAAAAAACATTCAGTACTTC. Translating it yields CASSQLIGGRQGAKNIQYF.

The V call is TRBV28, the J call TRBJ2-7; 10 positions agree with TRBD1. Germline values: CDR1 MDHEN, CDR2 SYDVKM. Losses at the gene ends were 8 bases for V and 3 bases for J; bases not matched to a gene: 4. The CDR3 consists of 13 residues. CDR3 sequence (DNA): TGTGCCAGCTTTGGACAGGGGGACTACGAGCAGTACTTC. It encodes CASFGQGDYEQYF.

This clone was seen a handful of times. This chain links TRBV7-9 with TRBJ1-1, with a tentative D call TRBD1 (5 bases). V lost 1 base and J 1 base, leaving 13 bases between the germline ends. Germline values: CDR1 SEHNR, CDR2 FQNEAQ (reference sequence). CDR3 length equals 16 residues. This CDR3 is CASSLEGQGQNTEAFF. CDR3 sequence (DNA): TGTGCCAGCAGCTTAGAAGGGCAGGGCCAGAACACTGAAGCTTTCTTT.

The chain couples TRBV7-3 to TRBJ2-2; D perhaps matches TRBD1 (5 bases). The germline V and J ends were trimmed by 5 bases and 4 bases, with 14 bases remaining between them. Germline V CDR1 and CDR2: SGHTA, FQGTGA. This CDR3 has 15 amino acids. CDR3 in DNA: TGTGCCAGCAGCCCCAGGGCACCAACCACCGGGGAGCTGTTTTTT. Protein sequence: CASSPRAPTTGELFF.

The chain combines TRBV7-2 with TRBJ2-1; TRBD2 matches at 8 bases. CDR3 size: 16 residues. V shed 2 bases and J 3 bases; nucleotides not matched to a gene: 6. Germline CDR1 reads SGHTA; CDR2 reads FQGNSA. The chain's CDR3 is CASSLLVAGHYNEQFF. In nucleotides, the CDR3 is TGTGCCAGCAGCTTATTGGTAGCGGGACACTACAATGAGCAGTTCTTC.

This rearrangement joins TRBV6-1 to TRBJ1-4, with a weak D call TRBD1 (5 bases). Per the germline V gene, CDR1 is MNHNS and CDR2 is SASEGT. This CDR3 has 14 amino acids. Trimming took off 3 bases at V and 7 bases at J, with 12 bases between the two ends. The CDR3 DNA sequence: TGTGCCAGCAGTGATTGGCAGGGTTCTGAAAAACTGTTTTTT. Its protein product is CASSDWQGSEKLFF.

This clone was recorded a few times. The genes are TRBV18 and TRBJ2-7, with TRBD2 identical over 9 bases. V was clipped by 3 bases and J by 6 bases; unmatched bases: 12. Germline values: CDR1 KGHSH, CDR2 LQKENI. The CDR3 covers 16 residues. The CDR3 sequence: CASSPSRGAGGSEQYF. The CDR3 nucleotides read TGTGCCAGCTCACCCTCACGAGGAGCGGGAGGATCCGAGCAGTACTTC.

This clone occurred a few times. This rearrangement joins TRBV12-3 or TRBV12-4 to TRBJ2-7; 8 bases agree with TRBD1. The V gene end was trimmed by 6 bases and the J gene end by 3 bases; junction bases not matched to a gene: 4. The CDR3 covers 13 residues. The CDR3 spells CASRPDRGYEQYF. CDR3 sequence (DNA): TGTGCCAGCAGACCCGACAGGGGCTACGAGCAGTACTTC.

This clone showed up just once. The CDR3 sequence is CASSWPGLPTDTQYF. The CDR3 DNA is TGTGCCAGCAGCTGGCCGGGACTTCCCACAGATACGCAGTATTTT. The gene calls are TRBV5-6 and TRBJ2-3; possible D gene TRBD2, 6 bases. The CDR3 runs 15 residues. V gave up 3 bases and J gave up 2 bases, with 13 bases separating them. The germline CDR1 and CDR2 sequences are SGHDT and YYEEEE.

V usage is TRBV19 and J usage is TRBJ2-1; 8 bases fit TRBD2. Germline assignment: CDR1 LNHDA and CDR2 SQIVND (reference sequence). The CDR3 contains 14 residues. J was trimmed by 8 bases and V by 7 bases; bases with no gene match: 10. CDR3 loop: CASTTGGPVDEQFF. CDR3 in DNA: TGTGCCAGTACGACGGGGGGGCCGGTCGATGAGCAGTTCTTC.

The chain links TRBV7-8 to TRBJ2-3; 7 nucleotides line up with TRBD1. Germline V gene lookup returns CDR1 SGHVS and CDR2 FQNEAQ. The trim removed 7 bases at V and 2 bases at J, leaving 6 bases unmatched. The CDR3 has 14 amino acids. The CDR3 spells CASIQGETTDTQYF. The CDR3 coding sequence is TGTGCCAGCATCCAGGGGGAAACCACAGATACGCAGTATTTT.

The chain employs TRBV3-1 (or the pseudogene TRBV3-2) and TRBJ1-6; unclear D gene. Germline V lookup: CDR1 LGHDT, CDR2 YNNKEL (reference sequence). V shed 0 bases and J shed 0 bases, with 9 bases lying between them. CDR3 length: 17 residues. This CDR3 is CASSQDHGSSYNSPLHF. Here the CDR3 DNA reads TGTGCCAGCAGCCAAGATCACGGGAGCTCCTATAATTCACCCCTCCACTTT.